Given below is one TCR beta chain in context. Its target is unknown. Sequencing used immunoSEQ multiplex PCR; TCRdb keeps in-frame clones, though not all of them. This table holds approximately 18,000 clones, 80% found once. These data originate in a study of somatic mutations in cytotoxic T cells in rheumatoid arthritis. Regarding the study as a whole: The identity of the antigens targeted by the expanded CD8+ clones remained unknown. CD8+ T-cell clonality showed no significant difference between rheumatoid arthritis patients and age-matched healthy controls.

Positive magnetic bead selection separated CD4+ and CD8+ cells, and flow cytometry confirmed purity. The V and J ends lost 3 bases and 2 bases, in that order; junction bases with no gene match: 7. This CDR3 is built from 16 residues. Germline V gene lookup returns CDR1 LNHNV and CDR2 YYDKDF (reference sequence). Sequencing used CD8+ T cells sorted from blood. The source is an adult with rheumatoid arthritis. The chain links TRBV15 to TRBJ2-3, with TRBD2 identical over 8 bases. The CDR3 DNA sequence: TGTGCCACCAGCAGGCCGGGGGGGCTGGCCACAGATACGCAGTATTTT. Protein sequence: CATSRPGGLATDTQYF. Drawing the rest from reference TRBV15 and TRBJ2-3, the complete variable domain is DAMVIQNPRYQVTQFGKPVTLSCSQTLNHNVMYWYQQKSSQAPKLLFHYYDKDFNNEADTPDNFQSRRPNTSFCFLDIRSPGLGDTAMYLCATSRPGGLATDTQYFGPGTRLTVL.